This record covers a single T cell receptor beta chain. The antigen is undetermined. The germline V gene has CDR1 KGHSH and CDR2 LQKENI. With V trimmed by 3 bases and J by 0 bases, 9 bases remained unmatched. This CDR3 spans 18 amino acids. Only in-frame clones appear in the TCRdb table, and some are missing; sequencing was by immunoSEQ multiplex PCR. Of about 2.3 million clones in the sample, roughly 92% are singletons; the top ten hold roughly 0.34%. The data derive from a study of shared clonotypes between healthy human individuals. General study findings and limits: Represented genetic and exposure-history diversity was restricted by having few donors. Generation probabilities of non-shared clonotypes were lower (relative to those shared by all four donors).

A CD45RA+ naive subset and a CD45RA-negative memory subset were split from CD4+ cells. The specimen was naive CD4+ T cells from PBMCs. The subset denotes: CD45RA+ positively selected. The V and J genes are TRBV18 and TRBJ1-3; TRBD1 aligns across 9 bases. This sequence originates from a man younger than 30 in good health. Some clones in this sample may be carry-over from other donors' samples. The CDR3 DNA reads as TGTGCCAGCTCACCCCGGGACAGGGCGTCCCACTCTGGAAACACCATATATTTT. This encodes CASSPRDRASHSGNTIYF.